This T cell receptor (beta chain) was recorded in a study of blood T cell repertoires in COVID-19. Study context: T cells, B-cell-depleted T cells, or PBMCs provided the cDNA or gDNA that served as material.

All enrollees were about 18 to 90 years old and from roughly 26 US areas. Libraries were prepared by immunoSEQ multiplex PCR; TCRdb keeps only in-frame clonotypes and omits some of them. The sample contains about 280,000 clones, under 95% of which appear only once. Specimen: PBMCs or T cells enriched from blood (not recorded which). The clonotype comes from a middle-aged man who had been exposed to COVID-19.

In nucleotides, the CDR3 is TGTGCCAGCAGGCAGGGCGGGGCCCAATCCTACGAGCAGTACTTC. Residues: CASRQGGAQSYEQYF. This chain connects TRBV7-2 to TRBJ2-7; tentatively, D is TRBD2 (6 bases). Germline assignment: CDR1 SGHTA and CDR2 FQGNSA. The CDR3 loop spans 15 amino acids. Trimming took off 6 bases at V and 1 base at J, with 16 bases between the two ends. The full variable domain, with the rest looked up from reference TRBV7-2 and TRBJ2-7, is GAGVSQSPSNKVTEKGKDVELRCDPISGHTALYWYRQSLGQGLEFLIYFQGNSAPDKSGLPSDRFSAERTGGSVSTLTIQRTQQEDSAVYLCASRQGGAQSYEQYFGPGTRLTVT.